What follows is one T cell receptor beta chain and its context. Which antigen it targets is not known. One base away there is no much larger clone; base qualities are not given. Patients were selected on the basis of adequate residual fresh-frozen tumor tissue and more than two years of available survival data. Molecular status otherwise varied across the glioblastoma patients, but none of them carried an isocitrate dehydrogenase mutation. PBMC were collected before vaccination, two weeks after the third vaccination, and at tumor progression if tumor progression occurred. The Qiagen DNeasy Blood extraction Kit was used to extract genomic DNA. This entry comes from a study of glioma-infiltrating T cells after dendritic cell vaccination (dated by TCRdb to the mid-2010s). Study-wide context: The cohort included 15 or so glioblastoma patients drawn from Phase I and II dendritic cell vaccination trials, of whom 9 were newly diagnosed and 6 had recurrent disease. In glioblastoma patients vaccinated with dendritic cells, deep sequencing of TCR beta CDR3 regions served to measure the amount of tumor-infiltrating lymphocytes and to compare repertoires between tumor and blood. Survival after dendritic cell vaccination was correlated with TCR sequencing metrics, such as TIL content and the overlap between tumor and blood repertoires. Autologous tumor lysate-pulsed dendritic cell vaccination was administered to the patients between about 2003 and 2012. Patients received three intradermal dendritic cell vaccine injections at biweekly intervals in the arm below the axilla. The vaccine was prepared from monocyte-derived dendritic cells that were cultured for about 7 days with IL-4 and GM-CSF and then pulsed overnight with autologous tumor lysate. Results the study describes overall, beyond this receptor: Longer time to progression and overall survival after dendritic cell vaccination were predicted by higher estimated pretreatment TIL content. The cohort was small and heterogeneous, with few patients having full blood and tumor sets and even fewer initial-recurrent tumor pairs. The response model built on TCR overlap across three groups was characterized as speculative, with prospective validation still needed. No direct relationship between TCR clonality and survival was found, suggesting that a diverse polyclonal response may matter.

TCRB CDR3 regions were amplified from roughly 1.8 ug genomic DNA, or all available DNA if less, using the immunoSEQ assay. Multiplex PCR used 60 forward primers for TCR V beta segments and 13 reverse primers for J beta segments. To estimate reads per starting template, synthetic control templates were spiked into each sample at limiting dilution. The Illumina HiSeq System generated sequencing reads of 87 bp. The original pipeline was this. PCR and sequencing errors were removed by merging closely related sequences with a nearest neighbor algorithm. TCR overlap was measured as the percentage of unique tumor TCR beta sequences that were also present in the peripheral blood of the same patient. TCRdb stores this immuneACCESS table with in-frame sequences only. Part of the clones is absent; in the studies checked, under half of the shortfall reflects unresolved V genes, and no reason is known for the rest. V and J calls and clone size are those listed in that table; D and trimming were worked out from the DNA. A total of under 100,000 clones appear in this sample, 70% to 90% of them only once. Jointly, the top ten make up under 4% of the sample.

Between the V and J ends, shortened by 4 bases and 8 bases respectively, the junction contains 14 bases. Per the germline V gene, SGHAT is the CDR1 and FQNNGV is the CDR2. The CDR3, cysteine through phenylalanine, is 14 amino acids long. Of all the DNA, just the CDR3 is kept, 42 bases in frame from base 1. The sample was blood, taken before dendritic cell vaccination. The sequence is built from TRBV11-2 and TRBJ2-2; TRBD1 is a weak D gene call, 6 bases matching. The clonotype was recovered from a human donor with glioblastoma. This receptor carries the CDR3 CASSSEGGRGELFF. The DNA sequence is TGTGCCAGCAGCTCGGAAGGGGGACGGGGGGAGCTGTTTTTT.